This T cell receptor beta chain appears in the sequencing data of a study of T-cell reconstitution after alpha-beta-depleted transplantation in children (dated by TCRdb to between 2015 and 2016). Background for the entire study: The study quantitatively tracked T-cell immune reconstitution after TCRalphabeta/CD19-depleted allogeneic hematopoietic cell transplantation in children using TCR repertoire profiling.

General study outcomes and caveats: The high TCRbeta diversity at day 60 in some patients was ascribed to recipient T cells and intrathymic progenitors that had survived conditioning. The apparently early recovery of alphabetaT-cell counts about two months after transplant reportedly depended on only several hundred rapidly expanded clones that came from non-depleted graft cells. Over the following months the frequencies of hyperexpanded clones went down, and after one year T-cell counts and TCRbeta diversity were mostly credited to newly produced T cells.

The sample's treatment or condition, from its label and the paper: allogeneic hematopoietic cell transplantation with graft depleted of TCRalphabeta T cells and CD19 B cells. TCRalphabeta/CD19-depleted allogeneic hematopoietic cell grafts were given to the transplant recipients, all of whom were children. Comments on this clonotype: This receptor's antigen is unknown. The input lacks base qualities; no much larger clone sits a single base away.

The germline V gene gives CDR1 as LGHNA and CDR2 as YSLEER. Including cysteine and phenylalanine, the CDR3 has 15 amino acids. Only the CDR3 DNA is retained, 45 bases long and in frame from the first base. The junction shows trimming of 0 bases on V and 0 bases on J, plus 9 bases between the germline ends. Library preparation used PCR. Sequencing was carried out with an Illumina HiSeq 2500. TCR libraries were prepared with molecular barcoding, using unique molecular identifiers to normalize TCRbeta repertoire quantification. The public reads were run again by TCRdb, first through fastp at Q25 and then through MiXCR, and only productive beta chains were kept. Merged by CDR3 protein, the rows form single entries marked with the most common genes and DNA. For this sample the table gives hundreds of thousands of distinct CDR3 sequences, of which roughly a sixth were detected only once. The ten largest clones capture 40% to 50% of the sample.

The source was PBMCs, mostly from graft donor cells, collected 360 days after TCRalphabeta/CD19-depleted stem cell transplant. The receptor was isolated from a male patient under 10 years old who had a stem cell transplant for acute lymphoblastic leukemia, so the T cells may come from the graft donor. The chain couples TRBV4-3 to TRBJ2-7, with a weak D call of TRBD2 (6 bases match). The sequence in DNA is TGCGCCAGCAGCCAAGAAATAGCGGTCTCCTACGAGCAGTACTTC. It encodes CASSQEIAVSYEQYF.